This is a list of T cell receptor beta chains from one sample in a study of blood T cell repertoires in COVID-19. Profiling relied on immunoSEQ multiplex PCR, and the TCRdb table lists in-frame clones only, not all of them. This sample has 85,000 to 110,000 clones, with more than 75% found just once. The material sequenced was peripheral blood. The receptors stem from a human donor in a cohort sampled during active COVID-19. Both conserved end residues are part of each CDR3. Fields, in order: D gene, clone size, V gene, J gene, CDR3 protein, CDR3 DNA. D genes are given only for firm matches. The size entry is marked missing in some rows and otherwise reads once, few, many or a size class.

d_gene: NA; abundance: few; v_gene: TRBV6-1; j_gene: TRBJ2-1; CDR3aa: CASSDLRESYNEQFF; CDR3nt: TGTGCCAGCAGTGATCTCCGGGAGTCCTACAATGAGCAGTTCTTC
d_gene: NA; abundance: NA; v_gene: TRBV11-1; j_gene: TRBJ2-6; CDR3aa: CASRGPISGANVLTF; CDR3nt: TGTGCCAGCAGGGGGCCAATCTCTGGGGCCAACGTCCTGACTTTC
d_gene: NA; abundance: NA; v_gene: TRBV5-4; j_gene: TRBJ2-3; CDR3aa: CASSPPDFKAQYF; CDR3nt: TGTGCCAGCAGCCCGCCGGACTTTAAAGCGCAGTATTTT
d_gene: TRBD1; abundance: NA; v_gene: TRBV7-2; j_gene: TRBJ1-6; CDR3aa: CASSRDRASPLHF; CDR3nt: TGTGCCAGCAGCCGGGACAGGGCTTCACCCCTCCACTTT
d_gene: TRBD2; abundance: NA; v_gene: TRBV5-1; j_gene: TRBJ2-2; CDR3aa: CASSLGTSGTGELFF; CDR3nt: TGCGCCAGCAGCTTGGGGACTAGCGGTACCGGGGAGCTGTTTTTT
d_gene: TRBD1; abundance: once; v_gene: TRBV4-3; j_gene: TRBJ2-7; CDR3aa: CASSHRDRDYEQYF; CDR3nt: TGCGCCAGCAGCCATCGGGACAGGGATTACGAGCAGTACTTC
d_gene: TRBD1; abundance: NA; v_gene: TRBV23-1; j_gene: TRBJ2-4; CDR3aa: CASSNRDRVNIQYF; CDR3nt: TGCGCCAGCAGTAACCGGGACAGGGTAAACATTCAGTACTTC
d_gene: NA; abundance: NA; v_gene: TRBV30; j_gene: TRBJ2-3; CDR3aa: CAFGGRRGDTQYF; CDR3nt: TGTGCCTTCGGTGGACGCCGGGGAGATACGCAGTATTTT
d_gene: NA; abundance: NA; v_gene: TRBV7-9; j_gene: TRBJ1-3; CDR3aa: CASSAGPTDTIYF; CDR3nt: TGTGCCAGCAGCGCGGGGCCTACGGACACCATATATTTT
d_gene: NA; abundance: NA; v_gene: TRBV18; j_gene: TRBJ1-3; CDR3aa: CASSLFFRAGPSSGNTIYF; CDR3nt: TGTGCCAGCTCACTATTCTTCCGAGCGGGGCCCTCCTCTGGAAACACCATATATTTT
d_gene: NA; abundance: NA; v_gene: TRBV25-1; j_gene: TRBJ2-1; CDR3aa: CASSVQINEQFF; CDR3nt: TGTGCCAGCAGTGTACAGATCAATGAGCAGTTCTTC
d_gene: TRBD1; abundance: NA; v_gene: TRBV3-1/TRBV3-2; j_gene: TRBJ1-3; CDR3aa: CASSQGAGGSSGNTIYF; CDR3nt: TGTGCCAGCAGCCAAGGAGCAGGGGGAAGCTCTGGAAACACCATATATTTT
d_gene: TRBD2; abundance: NA; v_gene: TRBV30; j_gene: TRBJ2-1; CDR3aa: CAWSVWEGSYNEQFF; CDR3nt: TGTGCCTGGAGTGTATGGGAGGGCTCCTACAATGAGCAGTTCTTC
d_gene: TRBD2; abundance: NA; v_gene: TRBV5-1; j_gene: TRBJ2-7; CDR3aa: CASSPGLAGHLSYEQYF; CDR3nt: TGCGCCAGCAGCCCGGGACTAGCGGGGCATCTCTCCTACGAGCAGTACTTC
d_gene: NA; abundance: NA; v_gene: TRBV12-5; j_gene: TRBJ2-3; CDR3aa: CASGSEPGRRVPDTQYF; CDR3nt: TGTGCTAGTGGATCGGAACCGGGACGGAGGGTTCCAGATACGCAGTATTTT
d_gene: NA; abundance: NA; v_gene: TRBV10-2; j_gene: TRBJ2-5; CDR3aa: CASSSGPGDGPQETQYF; CDR3nt: TGCGCCAGCAGCTCCGGGCCAGGGGATGGTCCACAAGAGACCCAGTACTTC
d_gene: NA; abundance: NA; v_gene: TRBV12-3/TRBV12-4; j_gene: TRBJ2-1; CDR3aa: CASSSGYSEQFF; CDR3nt: TGTGCCAGCAGTTCGGGGTATTCTGAGCAGTTCTTC
d_gene: TRBD2; abundance: once; v_gene: TRBV9; j_gene: TRBJ2-5; CDR3aa: CASSGTSGGRQETQYF; CDR3nt: TGTGCCAGCAGCGGGACTAGCGGGGGGAGGCAAGAGACCCAGTACTTC
d_gene: NA; abundance: NA; v_gene: TRBV2; j_gene: TRBJ2-3; CDR3aa: CASSDRRGVTDTQYF; CDR3nt: TGTGCCAGCAGTGATAGGCGGGGAGTCACAGATACGCAGTATTTT
d_gene: TRBD2; abundance: once; v_gene: TRBV4-3; j_gene: TRBJ2-1; CDR3aa: CASSPLAGAYNEQFF; CDR3nt: TGCGCCAGCAGTCCCCTGGCGGGGGCCTACAATGAGCAGTTCTTC
d_gene: TRBD2; abundance: NA; v_gene: TRBV9; j_gene: TRBJ2-1; CDR3aa: CASSALAGNEQFF; CDR3nt: TGTGCCAGCAGCGCATTAGCGGGGAATGAGCAGTTCTTC
d_gene: NA; abundance: NA; v_gene: TRBV27; j_gene: TRBJ1-6; CDR3aa: CASSLSRGLQVGNSPLHF; CDR3nt: TGTGCCAGCAGTTTATCGAGAGGATTACAGGTGGGGAATTCACCCCTCCACTTT
d_gene: NA; abundance: NA; v_gene: TRBV25-1; j_gene: TRBJ2-7; CDR3aa: CASSESQMQYF; CDR3nt: TGTGCCAGCAGTGAATCTCAGATGCAGTACTTC
d_gene: TRBD1; abundance: NA; v_gene: TRBV6-5; j_gene: TRBJ1-3; CDR3aa: CASTRTGWDTIYF; CDR3nt: TGTGCCAGCACGCGGACAGGTTGGGACACCATATATTTT
d_gene: TRBD2; abundance: NA; v_gene: TRBV3-1/TRBV3-2; j_gene: TRBJ2-5; CDR3aa: CASSRETGLAGIQETQYF; CDR3nt: TGTGCCAGCAGCCGTGAGACTGGACTAGCGGGGATTCAAGAGACCCAGTACTTC
d_gene: NA; abundance: NA; v_gene: TRBV19; j_gene: TRBJ2-7; CDR3aa: CASSLGRLGYEQYF; CDR3nt: TGTGCCAGTAGCCTCGGCAGGTTGGGCTACGAGCAGTACTTC
d_gene: TRBD1; abundance: few; v_gene: TRBV7-9; j_gene: TRBJ1-6; CDR3aa: CASSEDRASPLHF; CDR3nt: TGTGCCAGCAGCGAAGACAGGGCTTCACCCCTCCACTTT
d_gene: NA; abundance: NA; v_gene: TRBV18; j_gene: TRBJ2-1; CDR3aa: CASSPPQGPLSSYNEQFF; CDR3nt: TGTGCCAGCTCACCACCCCAGGGTCCCTTGAGCTCCTACAATGAGCAGTTCTTC
d_gene: NA; abundance: few; v_gene: TRBV4-2; j_gene: TRBJ2-2; CDR3aa: CASRRQVANTGELFF; CDR3nt: TGTGCCAGCAGGAGACAGGTCGCGAACACCGGGGAGCTGTTTTTT
d_gene: TRBD1; abundance: NA; v_gene: TRBV24-1; j_gene: TRBJ2-3; CDR3aa: CATSDAQGAVDTQYF; CDR3nt: TGTGCCACCAGTGATGCCCAGGGGGCGGTAGATACGCAGTATTTT
d_gene: NA; abundance: NA; v_gene: TRBV18; j_gene: TRBJ2-7; CDR3aa: CASSPTGYEQYF; CDR3nt: TGTGCCAGCTCACCTACGGGCTACGAGCAGTACTTC